This paragraph reports one T cell receptor beta chain. The data are from a study of blood T cell repertoires in COVID-19. Across the study: PBMCs, B-cell-depleted T cells, or T cells were the source of the cDNA or gDNA that made up the material.

Germline loops: CDR1 MNHEY, CDR2 SVGEGT. The J segment lost 6 bases and the V segment lost 5 bases, leaving 4 bases of the junction unmatched. This CDR3 has 14 residues. Authors' analysis steps: Using reference gene primer amplification, nucleated cell counts were estimated. Data came from immunoSEQ multiplex PCR; TCRdb stores just in-frame clones and leaves some out. From that table come the V and J calls and clone size; the DNA was used to work out D and trimming. The data contain some 87,000 clones, 78% of them singletons. The receptor was derived from a human donor in a cohort sampled during active COVID-19. This chain joins TRBV6-2 or TRBV6-3 and TRBJ2-1, with 10 bases fitting TRBD2. The sequenced material came from peripheral blood. CDR3 DNA: TGTGCCAGCAGTAGGCTAGCGGGAGCCAATGAGCAGTTCTTC. This translates into CASSRLAGANEQFF.